Given below is one TCR beta chain in context. This clonotype appeared many times. No cognate antigen has been identified for it. Base-call qualities are not available, and no considerably larger clone is one nucleotide away. The sample originates from a study of T cells after yellow fever vaccination (dated by TCRdb to between 2019 and 2020). About the investigation overall: Libraries from fractions with low cell numbers were prepared with the SMART-Seq v4 Ultra Low Input RNA kit. Bulk TCR alpha and beta repertoires were sequenced longitudinally to track T-cell clones before and after primary and booster YFV17D yellow fever vaccination. Two healthy male donors made up the cohort, one aged 18 to 29 years and the other aged 30 to 40 years. Blood samples were taken at several timepoints before and after primary and secondary immunization, and bulk PBMC replicates and cell subsets were isolated.

What the study reported, not specific to this receptor: The secondary T-cell response was weaker than the primary response but faster, peaking on day 5 instead of day 15. Only a couple of donors were included in the study, so the extent to which the findings can be generalized is limited. A small share of clonotypes was detected in both CD4 and CD8 compartments, with the overlap likely arising from convergent recombination. FACS-sorted repertoires could contain abundant contaminating clonotypes from the bulk population, so computational filtering was required. Most clones expanded after primary vaccination were re-detected after the booster (approximately 96% of CD4 and 88% of CD8), suggesting broad memory maintenance.

Sequences MDHEN (CDR1) and SYDVKM (CDR2) are obtained from the germline V gene. The junction shows trimming of 6 bases on V and 13 bases on J, plus 10 bases between the germline ends. The CDR3 goes from the cysteine to the phenylalanine over 10 residues. Only the CDR3 DNA is retained, 30 bases long and in frame from the first base. The reads were generated on an Illumina NovaSeq 6000. TCR cDNA was synthesized by 5'RACE template switching, which introduced a universal primer site and unique molecular identifiers. cDNA synthesis was primed from both the TCR alpha and TCR beta constant segments. Library amplification involved two PCR steps, and the second step added sample barcodes and sequencing adapters. Sequencing of libraries was performed on Illumina HiSeq 2500 (2x100 bp) or NovaSeq (2x150 bp). On the study's bioinformatics: Demultiplexing of reads and collapsing into UMI consensus sequences were performed with MIGEC, and V(D)J alignment was carried out with MiXCR. Vaccine-responding clonotypes were defined with edgeR using replicate PBMC samples, requiring FDR below 0.01 and a log2 fold change above 5 up to day 15. Bulk clonotypes were assigned CD4 or CD8 identity according to which sequenced CD4 or CD8 repertoire held them at higher abundance. The public reads were reanalyzed by TCRdb: fastp trimming at Q25, MiXCR alignment, in-frame beta chains only. Here each entry gathers all rows of one CDR3 protein and keeps the most common genes and DNA. None of the V and J calls come from the authors' own analysis; TCRdb made them. The sample yields 200,000 to 250,000 distinct CDR3 sequences; less than 3.5% were counted once. The top ten clonotypes cover less than 3.5% of the sample.

Explained via the paper, the treatment or condition label denotes: live attenuated yellow fever vaccine strain. PBMCs were isolated from peripheral blood using a standard Ficoll-Paque protocol. Dynabeads CD4 and CD8 positive selection kits were used to isolate the CD4 and CD8 T-cell fractions. TriZol was used to extract RNA from bulk PBMCs, from CD4 and CD8 fractions, and from dextramer-positive and dextramer-negative fractions. The sequence was obtained from a young man who received the YFV17D yellow fever vaccine. The sequence links TRBV28 to TRBJ2-1; possibly the D gene is TRBD1, per 5 matching bases. The input for sequencing was CD4+ T cells sorted from PBMCs, taken 10 days after the yellow fever booster vaccination. The CDR3 loop reads CASRDKRQFF. The nucleotide sequence reads as follows: TGTGCCAGCAGGGACAAAAGACAGTTCTTC.